This entry concerns a single T cell receptor beta chain. The data are from a study of blood T cell repertoires in COVID-19. For the study at large: Whether acute or convalescent, the COVID-19 samples came from the United States, Italy and Spain. PBMCs, B-cell-depleted T cells, or T cells provided the cDNA or gDNA that made up the material.

The CDR3 has 15 residues. The trim removed 4 bases at V and 3 bases at J, leaving 1 base unmatched. Germline assignment: CDR1 SGHTS and CDR2 YDEGEE. Original analysis: Amplification of reference gene primers provided the estimated nucleated cell counts. Method: immunoSEQ multiplex PCR; TCRdb's copy keeps in-frame clones and lacks some. The DNA was the basis for D and trimming; V, J and clone size are from that table. Of 95,000 to 150,000 clones listed, under 90% are singletons. This receptor was identified in a woman between 65 and 79 years old with acute or convalescent COVID-19. Specimen: peripheral blood. V usage is TRBV5-8 and J usage is TRBJ2-5, with TRBD2 identical over 15 bases. The CDR3 is CASSRTSGGEETQYF. CDR3 bases: TGTGCCAGCAGCCGGACTAGCGGGGGGGAAGAGACCCAGTACTTC. Variable domain in full (rest from reference TRBV5-8 and TRBJ2-5): EAGVTQSPTHLIKTRGQQATLRCSPISGHTSVYWYQQALGLGLQFLLWYDEGEERNRGNFPPRFSGRQFPNYSSELNVNALELEDSALYLCASSRTSGGEETQYFGPGTRLLVL.